The next 20 T cell receptor beta chains were all read from a single sample in a study of blood T cell repertoires in COVID-19. The data were produced by immunoSEQ multiplex PCR, yet TCRdb's version contains in-frame clones alone and is incomplete. The sample has about 94,000 clones, roughly 80% seen once; the top ten hold about 20%. The sample comprised peripheral blood. The receptor source for this set is a human donor in a cohort sampled during active COVID-19.

The chain has TRBV4-2 and TRBJ2-3; D gene ambiguous. CDR3 size: 16 residues. The germline V and J ends were trimmed by 0 bases and 6 bases, with 16 bases remaining between them. The germline V gene encodes CDR1 LGHNA and CDR2 YNFKEQ. As DNA, the CDR3 is TGTGCCAGCAGCCAAGATTTGAACAGCCTGATGGATACGCAGTATTTT. It translates to CASSQDLNSLMDTQYF.

This clone was detected only a few times. The gene calls are TRBV6-6 and TRBJ2-7, with 9 bases lining up with TRBD2. The CDR3 covers 15 residues. Trimming removed 6 bases from V and 0 bases from J; junction bases left unmatched: 6. Germline values: CDR1 MNHNY, CDR2 SVGAGI (reference sequence). The CDR3 reads CASRAAGGPSYEQYF. CDR3 DNA: TGTGCCAGCAGGGCAGCGGGAGGCCCCTCCTACGAGCAGTACTTC.

This sequence joins TRBV29-1 and TRBJ2-7; D is ambiguous. This CDR3 contains 11 residues. The ends were cut back, 4 bases at V and 7 bases at J, with 11 bases in the middle. Germline-derived CDR1 and CDR2 are SQVTM and ANQGSEA. CDR3 residues: CSVVQSKEQYF. The CDR3 bases are TGCAGCGTTGTACAGTCGAAAGAGCAGTACTTC.

This rearrangement joins TRBV2 to TRBJ2-7, with D possibly being TRBD2 (5 bases). Deletions cut 6 bases from V and 2 bases from J, with 5 bases between. Per germline, CDR1 SNHLY and CDR2 FYNNEI. There are 11 residues in the CDR3. The CDR3 region has the DNA TGTGCCAGCAGAGCGGCCTACGAGCAGTACTTC. It encodes CASRAAYEQYF.

A few counts support this clone. The chain is built from TRBV7-9 and TRBJ2-7; TRBD2 matches 11 bases. After removal of 5 bases from V and 2 bases from J, the junction contained 5 bases not matched to a gene. The CDR3 is made up of 15 amino acids. CDR1 is SEHNR, CDR2 FQNEAQ, per germline (reference sequence). CDR3 bases: TGTGCCAGCAGCGCCAGACTAGCGGGAACCTACGAGCAGTACTTC. Translated: CASSARLAGTYEQYF. The full variable domain, with the rest looked up from reference TRBV7-9 and TRBJ2-7, is DTGVSQNPRHKITKRGQNVTFRCDPISEHNRLYWYRQTLGQGPEFLTYFQNEAQLEKSRLLSDRFSAERPKGSFSTLEIQRTEQGDSAMYLCASSARLAGTYEQYFGPGTRLTVT.

This chain connects TRBV6-1 to TRBJ1-6; D uncertain. Trimming took 1 base from V and 0 from J, leaving 10 bases between them. The CDR3 is 17 residues long. Germline V gene data show CDR1 as MNHNS and CDR2 as SASEGT. CDR3 bases: TGTGCCAGCAGTGAAGACCAGCGCCTCTCCTATAATTCACCCCTCCACTTT. Translating it yields CASSEDQRLSYNSPLHF.

The genes are TRBV5-5 and TRBJ2-7; 9 nucleotides agree with TRBD1. From germline, CDR1 is SGHKS and CDR2 YYEKEE (reference sequence). The CDR3 has 15 amino acids. J lost 2 bases, V lost 0 bases, and 3 bases had no gene match. CDR3 bases: TGTGCCAGCAGCTTGGCCGGGACAGGGACCTACGAGCAGTACTTC. As protein: CASSLAGTGTYEQYF.

The chain joins TRBV6-5 to TRBJ2-5; maybe TRBD1 (5 bases). Germline V lookup: CDR1 MNHEY, CDR2 SVGAGI. The CDR3 sequence is 14 residues long. V was cut by 7 bases and J by 1 base, with 13 bases left in between. The CDR3 DNA is TGTGCCAGCAAAGGGGTGGGGCCCCAAGAGACCCAGTACTTC. Protein: CASKGVGPQETQYF.

This clone was counted between two and nine times. The gene calls are TRBV19 and TRBJ2-5; D perhaps matches TRBD2 (6 bases). The CDR3 contains 15 residues. Per germline, CDR1 LNHDA and CDR2 SQIVND (reference sequence). Trimming removed 3 bases from V and 0 bases from J, with 11 bases in between. This chain's CDR3 is CASSIRRGDQETQYF. The DNA for the CDR3 is TGTGCCAGTAGTATCCGGCGGGGAGACCAAGAGACCCAGTACTTC.

This clone was counted once. The chain has TRBV6-5 and TRBJ2-7; no clear D. Between the trimmed V and J ends, which lost 6 bases and 6 bases, there was a span of 18 bases. The CDR3 runs to 14 residues. Germline values: CDR1 MNHEY, CDR2 SVGAGI. As DNA, the CDR3 is TGTGCCAGCAGCCGAGCCGCAACCCCCCCCGAGCAGTACTTC. Protein product: CASSRAATPPEQYF.

The CDR3 protein is CASNWSMAGGPYEQYF. Here the CDR3 DNA reads TGTGCCAGCAACTGGAGTATGGCGGGAGGGCCGTACGAGCAGTACTTC. The chain has TRBV6-4 and TRBJ2-7; 9 bases map to TRBD2. Trimming cost V 7 bases and J 4 bases; bases outside gene matches: 14. Germline-derived CDR1 and CDR2 are MRHNA and SNTAGT. This CDR3 region has 16 residues.

The chain joins TRBV28 to TRBJ2-7; 7 bases line up with TRBD2. CDR1 and CDR2 from the germline V gene are MDHEN and SYDVKM. This CDR3 has 15 amino acids. With 3 bases clipped from V and 1 base from J, the junction kept 6 bases outside the gene matches. CDR3 residues: CASSFQPSGSYEQYF. The CDR3 DNA is TGTGCCAGCAGTTTTCAACCTAGCGGTTCCTACGAGCAGTACTTC.

This clone is a singleton in its sample. The rearrangement uses TRBV30 and TRBJ2-7, with 7 bases matching TRBD2. Germline V gene sequence: CDR1 GTSNPN, CDR2 SVGIG (reference sequence). Unmatched junction bases numbered 5, after V lost 3 bases and J lost 0 bases. The CDR3 has 14 residues. CDR3 protein: CAWSPGGSSYEQYF. The CDR3 bases are TGTGCCTGGAGCCCGGGAGGCAGCTCCTACGAGCAGTACTTC.

This chain joins TRBV5-1 and TRBJ2-7, with TRBD1 identical over 8 bases. CDR1 SGHRS and CDR2 YFSETQ come from the germline V gene. Trimming at V came to 1 base and at J to 0 bases, leaving 6 bases not matched to a gene. The CDR3 consists of 16 residues. For the CDR3, the DNA is TGCGCCAGCAGCTTGTCAGGGGGCCGTCTCTCCTACGAGCAGTACTTC. Translation gives CASSLSGGRLSYEQYF.

This clone occurred a few times. This rearrangement joins TRBV3-1 (or the pseudogene TRBV3-2) to TRBJ1-3; the match to TRBD1 covers 7 bases. CDR1 LGHDT and CDR2 YNNKEL come from the germline V gene (reference sequence). CDR3 size: 13 residues. Trimming took 3 bases from V and 4 from J; bases not matched to a gene: 0. CDR3: CASSQDRGNTIYF. The CDR3 coding sequence is TGTGCCAGCAGCCAGGACAGGGGAAACACCATATATTTT.

In this sample, this clone turned up once. The rearrangement joins TRBV5-4 to TRBJ2-7, with D possibly being TRBD1 (6 bases). Trimming left V 1 base short and J 5 bases short, with 16 bases between. The germline V gene encodes CDR1 SGHNT and CDR2 YYREEE (reference sequence). The CDR3 runs 15 residues. The CDR3 nucleotides read TGTGCCAGCAGCTTGAGCCTCACAGGGTACAACGAGCAGTACTTC. It translates to CASSLSLTGYNEQYF. Using reference TRBV5-4 and TRBJ2-7 for the parts outside the CDR3, the full variable domain is ETGVTQSPTHLIKTRGQQVTLRCSSQSGHNTVSWYQQALGQGPQFIFQYYREEENGRGNFPPRFSGLQFPNYSSELNVNALELDDSALYLCASSLSLTGYNEQYFGPGTRLTVT.

CDR3 nucleotide sequence: TGTGCCAGCAGTTTCGAAGCGGGAGTCGAAGGGTACGAGCAGTACTTC. Translation: CASSFEAGVEGYEQYF. The V call is TRBV28, the J call TRBJ2-7; 8 bases are shared with TRBD2. The CDR3 contains 16 residues. Germline CDR1 reads MDHEN; CDR2 reads SYDVKM. The trim removed 3 bases at V and 4 bases at J, leaving 11 bases unmatched. The whole variable domain, remainder taken from reference TRBV28 and TRBJ2-7, is DVKVTQSSRYLVKRTGEKVFLECVQDMDHENMFWYRQDPGLGLRLIYFSYDVKMKEKGDIPEGYSVSREKKERFSLILESASTNQTSMYLCASSFEAGVEGYEQYFGPGTRLTVT.

The chain joins TRBV14 to TRBJ2-7; 8 bases line up with TRBD2. CDR3 length: 16 amino acids. Germline trimming cut 0 bases from V and 3 bases from J; bases unmatched to any gene: 7. CDR1 and CDR2 from the germline V gene are SGHDN and FVKESK. The CDR3 DNA reads TGTGCCAGCAGCCAAGATCCGGTGACTAGCGTCTACGAGCAGTACTTC. Protein sequence: CASSQDPVTSVYEQYF.

This chain joins TRBV5-4 and TRBJ1-1, with unresolved D. The V gene's germline CDR1 is SGHNT and CDR2 YYREEE (reference sequence). The CDR3 runs 17 residues. Trimming stripped 0 bases from V and 0 bases from J, with 15 bases between. The CDR3 sequence: CASSLGPTGGLNTEAFF. CDR3 in DNA: TGTGCCAGCAGCTTGGGCCCGACGGGAGGGTTGAACACTGAAGCTTTCTTT.

This chain connects TRBV5-6 to TRBJ2-7; D possibly corresponds to TRBD1 (5 bases). The germline V and J ends were trimmed by 1 base and 5 bases, with 10 bases remaining between them. The CDR3 is made up of 13 amino acids. Germline assignment: CDR1 SGHDT and CDR2 YYEEEE. In nucleotides, the CDR3 is TGTGCCAGCAGCTTGCGATTCAGGGACGAGCAGTACTTC. Protein: CASSLRFRDEQYF.